The entry that follows covers one TCR beta chain sequence. Its specificity is not known. The CDR3 totals 13 residues. Germline CDR1 reads LNHDA; CDR2 reads SQIVND (reference sequence). Trimming left V 3 bases short and J 4 bases short, with 10 bases between. The data were obtained in a study of shared clonotypes between healthy human individuals. Evenly divided among several immunoSEQ plates was the genomic DNA of each subset. The sorted-subset replicate PCRs were given 200 ng DNA, which is 30,000 or so T cell genomes. Repertoires were generated with immunoSEQ multiplex PCR, while TCRdb's copy carries only in-frame clones and drops some. The sample carries about 650,000 clones, 95% to 96% recorded once. In the naive CD8 group, cells lacked CD45RO and were positively selected for CCR7, so terminally differentiated effector memory CD45RA+ cells were left out. Whole-study findings and limits: It was observed that around 5% of naive CD4 clonotypes were shared across several donors. It was expected that sequencing depth would affect clonotype sharing among donors.

The sequenced sample was naive CD8+ T cells sorted from blood. This chain links TRBV19 with TRBJ2-7; perhaps D is TRBD1 or TRBD2 (5 bases each). The receptor's source is a woman aged 25-40 years in good health. The CDR3 sequence: CASSMGRVYEQYF. The CDR3 region has the DNA TGTGCCAGTAGTATGGGACGGGTATACGAGCAGTACTTC.